This T cell receptor (beta chain) was found in a study of Graves' ophthalmopathy and Graves' hyperthyroidism. The study amplified TCR beta CDR3 regions using RNA transcripts. Scientists carried out first-round RT-PCR using HTBI primers and then a second-round multiplex PCR. TCRdb re-called the multiplex PCR reads with MiXCR, one entry per CDR3 protein. In the table there are approximately 210,000 distinct CDR3 sequences, roughly 27% of which are singletons. In its sample, this clonotype was seen many times. CDR3 size: 17 residues. With V trimmed by 0 bases and J by 4 bases, 8 bases remained unmatched. CDR1 and CDR2 from the germline V gene are SGHRS and YFSETQ.

Sequenced input: peripheral blood. The receptor was derived from a man aged 50-60 years with Graves' ophthalmopathy. V gene TRBV5-1 combines with J gene TRBJ1-2; 11 positions match TRBD1. The CDR3 coding sequence is TGCGCCAGCAGCTTGGGGGACAGGGGGACGAGGGGCTATGGCTACACCTTC. Translating gives CASSLGDRGTRGYGYTF.